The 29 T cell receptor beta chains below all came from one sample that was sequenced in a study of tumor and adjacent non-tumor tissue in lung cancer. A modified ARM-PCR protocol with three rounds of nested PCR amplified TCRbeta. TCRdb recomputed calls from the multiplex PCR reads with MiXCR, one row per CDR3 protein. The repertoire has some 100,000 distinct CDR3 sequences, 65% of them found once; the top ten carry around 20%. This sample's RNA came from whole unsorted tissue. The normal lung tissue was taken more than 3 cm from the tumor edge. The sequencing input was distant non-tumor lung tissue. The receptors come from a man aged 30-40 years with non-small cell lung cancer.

The CDR3 DNA follows: TGCGGTGTACGTCGACAGGGCAGTAGTATTGAAGCTTTCTTT. Protein sequence: CGVRRQGSSIEAFF. The rearrangement joins TRBV20-1 to TRBJ1-1, with 7 bases aligning to TRBD1. Germline assignment: CDR1 DFQATT and CDR2 SNEGSKA (reference sequence). The CDR3 loop spans 14 amino acids.

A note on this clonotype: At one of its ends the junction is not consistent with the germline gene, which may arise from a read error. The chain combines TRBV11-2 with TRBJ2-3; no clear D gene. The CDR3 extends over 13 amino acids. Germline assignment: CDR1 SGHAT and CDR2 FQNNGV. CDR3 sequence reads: CASNLDREDTQYF. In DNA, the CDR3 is TGTGCTAGCAACTTAGATCGTGAAGATACGCAGTATTTT.

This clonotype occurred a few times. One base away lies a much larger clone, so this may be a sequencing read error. CDR3 loop: CASSEGWTGPRDTEAFF. The CDR3 DNA reads as TGTGCCAGCAGTGAAGGATGGACAGGGCCAAGGGACACTGAAGCTTTCTTT. The chain uses TRBV6-1 and TRBJ1-1; TRBD1 matches at 8 bases. With V trimmed by 1 base and J by 3 bases, 10 bases remained unmatched. This CDR3 is 17 amino acids long. Looked up from germline, CDR1 is MNHNS and CDR2 is SASEGT.

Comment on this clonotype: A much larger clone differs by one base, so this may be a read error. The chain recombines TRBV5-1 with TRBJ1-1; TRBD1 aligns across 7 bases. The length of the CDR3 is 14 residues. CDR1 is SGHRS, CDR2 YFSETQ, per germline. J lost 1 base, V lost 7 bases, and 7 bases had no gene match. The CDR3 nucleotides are TGCGCCAGCTGCCTGGGACAGACGAACACTGAAGCTTTCTTT. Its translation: CASCLGQTNTEAFF.

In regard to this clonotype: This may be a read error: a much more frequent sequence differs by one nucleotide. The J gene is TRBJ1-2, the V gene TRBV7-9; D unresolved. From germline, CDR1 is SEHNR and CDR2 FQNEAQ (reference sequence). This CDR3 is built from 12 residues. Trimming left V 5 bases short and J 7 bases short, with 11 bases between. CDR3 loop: CASSVNKGGYTF. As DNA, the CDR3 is TGTGCCAGCAGCGTCAATAAAGGTGGCTACACCTTC.

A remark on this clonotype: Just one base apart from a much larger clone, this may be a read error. The CDR3 loop reads CAWSVWGEMRTGEPFF. Here the CDR3 DNA reads TGTGCCTGGAGTGTATGGGGGGAGATGCGCACCGGGGAGCCGTTTTTT. This chain uses TRBV30 with TRBJ2-2; possibly TRBD2 for D (6 bases). This CDR3 has 16 amino acids. The V gene's germline CDR1 is GTSNPN and CDR2 SVGIG (reference sequence).

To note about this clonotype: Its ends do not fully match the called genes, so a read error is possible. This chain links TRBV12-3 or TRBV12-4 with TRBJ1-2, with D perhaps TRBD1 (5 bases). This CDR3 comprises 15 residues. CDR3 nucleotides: TGTGTCAGCAGTTCCGGGTCAGGGAGCGCATATGGCTACACCTTC. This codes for CVSSSGSGSAYGYTF.

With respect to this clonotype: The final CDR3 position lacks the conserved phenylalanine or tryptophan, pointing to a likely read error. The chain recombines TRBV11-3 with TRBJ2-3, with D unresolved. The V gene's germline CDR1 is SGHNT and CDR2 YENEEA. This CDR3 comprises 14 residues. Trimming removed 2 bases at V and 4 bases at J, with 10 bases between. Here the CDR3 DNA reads TGTGCCAGCAGCTTAAATAGGGTGGCAGATACGCAGTATCTT. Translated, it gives CASSLNRVADTQYL.

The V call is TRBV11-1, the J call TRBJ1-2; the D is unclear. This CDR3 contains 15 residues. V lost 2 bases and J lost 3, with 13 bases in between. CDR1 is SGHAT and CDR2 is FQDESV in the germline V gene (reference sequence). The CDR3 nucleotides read TGTGCCAGCAGCTTAAGACACCGGCAGGACTATGGCTACACCTTC. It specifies CASSLRHRQDYGYTF. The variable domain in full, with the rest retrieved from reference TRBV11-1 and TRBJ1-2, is EAEVAQSPRYKITEKSQAVAFWCDPISGHATLYWYRQILGQGPELLVQFQDESVVDDSQLPKDRFSAERLKGVDSTLKIQPAELGDSAMYLCASSLRHRQDYGYTFGSGTRLTVV.

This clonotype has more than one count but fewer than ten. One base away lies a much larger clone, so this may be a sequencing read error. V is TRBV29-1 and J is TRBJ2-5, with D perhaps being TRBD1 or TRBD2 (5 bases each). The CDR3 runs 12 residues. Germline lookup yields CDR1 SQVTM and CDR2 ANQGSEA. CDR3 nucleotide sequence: TGCAGCGTTGGGGGGTTTGGAGAGGCCCAGTACTTC. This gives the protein CSVGGFGEAQYF.

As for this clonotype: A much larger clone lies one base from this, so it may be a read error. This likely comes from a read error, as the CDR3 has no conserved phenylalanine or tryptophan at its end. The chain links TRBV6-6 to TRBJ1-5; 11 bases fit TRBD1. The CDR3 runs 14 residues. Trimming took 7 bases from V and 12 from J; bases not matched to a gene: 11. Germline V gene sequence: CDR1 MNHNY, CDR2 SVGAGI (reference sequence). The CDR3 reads CASTSDRGPNSQHV. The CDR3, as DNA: TGTGCCAGCACTTCGGACAGGGGGCCCAACAGCCAGCATGTT.

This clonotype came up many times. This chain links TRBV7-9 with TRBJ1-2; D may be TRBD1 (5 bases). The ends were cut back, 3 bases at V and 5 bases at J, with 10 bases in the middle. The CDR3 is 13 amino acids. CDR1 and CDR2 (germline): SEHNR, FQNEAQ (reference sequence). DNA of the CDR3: TGTGCCAGCAGCTTCGGGGCAGCTTATGGCTACACCTTC. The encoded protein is CASSFGAAYGYTF.

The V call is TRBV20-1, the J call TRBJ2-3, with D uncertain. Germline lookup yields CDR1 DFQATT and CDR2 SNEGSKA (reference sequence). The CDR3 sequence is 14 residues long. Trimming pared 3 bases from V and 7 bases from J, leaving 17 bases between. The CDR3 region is CSASTVRAINTQYF. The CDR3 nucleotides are TGCAGTGCTAGCACTGTTAGGGCTATTAATACGCAGTATTTT.

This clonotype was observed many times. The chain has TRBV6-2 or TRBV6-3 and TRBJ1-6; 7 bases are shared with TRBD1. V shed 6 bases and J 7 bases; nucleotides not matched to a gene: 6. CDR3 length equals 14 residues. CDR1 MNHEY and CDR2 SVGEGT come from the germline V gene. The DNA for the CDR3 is TGTGCCAGCAGGCCGGGACAGTTAAATTCACCCCTCCACTTT. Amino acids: CASRPGQLNSPLHF.

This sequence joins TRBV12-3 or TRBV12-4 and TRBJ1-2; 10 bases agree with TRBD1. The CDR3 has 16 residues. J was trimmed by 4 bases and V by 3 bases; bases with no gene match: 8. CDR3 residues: CASSFGTGVRVYGYTF. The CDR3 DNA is TGTGCCAGCAGTTTTGGGACAGGGGTTCGGGTCTATGGCTACACCTTC.

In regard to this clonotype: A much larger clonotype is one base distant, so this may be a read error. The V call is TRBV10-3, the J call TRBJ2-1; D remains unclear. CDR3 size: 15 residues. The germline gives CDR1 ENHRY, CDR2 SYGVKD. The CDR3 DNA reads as TGTGCCATCTCGCCAGGCGGTGCCGGAAACAATAAGCAGTTCTTC. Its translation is CAISPGGAGNNKQFF.

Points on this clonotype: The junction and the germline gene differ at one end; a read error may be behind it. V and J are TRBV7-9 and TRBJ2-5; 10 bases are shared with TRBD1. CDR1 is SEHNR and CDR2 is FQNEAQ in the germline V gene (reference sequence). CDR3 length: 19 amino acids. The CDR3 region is CASRSPSGTGVWYQETQYF. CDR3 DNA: TGTGCCAGCAGATCGCCCTCCGGGACAGGGGTCTGGTACCAAGAGACTCAGTACTTC.

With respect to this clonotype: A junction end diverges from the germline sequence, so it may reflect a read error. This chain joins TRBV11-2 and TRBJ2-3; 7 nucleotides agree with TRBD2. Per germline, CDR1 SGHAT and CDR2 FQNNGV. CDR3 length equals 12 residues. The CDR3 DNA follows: TGTGTCAGCAGTTTAGCGGGAGATACGCAGTATTTT. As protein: CVSSLAGDTQYF.

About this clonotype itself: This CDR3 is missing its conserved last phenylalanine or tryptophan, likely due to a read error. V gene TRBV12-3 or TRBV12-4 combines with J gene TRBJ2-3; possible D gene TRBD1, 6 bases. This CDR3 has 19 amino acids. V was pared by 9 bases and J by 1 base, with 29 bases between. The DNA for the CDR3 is TGTGCCAGTAGCAGGGAATCTTACGGACAGCGAGGAGGCACAGATACGCAGTATCTT. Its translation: CASSRESYGQRGGTDTQYL.

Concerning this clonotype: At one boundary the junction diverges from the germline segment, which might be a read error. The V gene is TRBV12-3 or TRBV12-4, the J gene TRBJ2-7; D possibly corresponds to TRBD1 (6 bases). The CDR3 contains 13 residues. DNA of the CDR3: TGTACCAGCAGTTTGTCAGGGGAAGACGAGCAGTACTTC. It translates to CTSSLSGEDEQYF.

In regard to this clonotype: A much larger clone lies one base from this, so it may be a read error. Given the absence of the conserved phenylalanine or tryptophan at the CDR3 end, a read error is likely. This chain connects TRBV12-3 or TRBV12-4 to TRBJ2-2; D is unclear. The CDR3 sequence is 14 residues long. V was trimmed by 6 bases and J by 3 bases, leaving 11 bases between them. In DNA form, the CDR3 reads TGTGCCAGCAGAAGTTTTCTGGACACCGGGGAGCTGTTTTAT. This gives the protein CASRSFLDTGELFY.

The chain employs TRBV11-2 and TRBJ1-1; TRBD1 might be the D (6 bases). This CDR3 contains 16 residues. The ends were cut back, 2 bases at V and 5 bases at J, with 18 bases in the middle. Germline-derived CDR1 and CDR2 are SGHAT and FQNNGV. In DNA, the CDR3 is TGTGCCAGCAGCTTATTTGGCCGGATCGACAGGACTGAAGCTTTCTTT. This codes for CASSLFGRIDRTEAFF.

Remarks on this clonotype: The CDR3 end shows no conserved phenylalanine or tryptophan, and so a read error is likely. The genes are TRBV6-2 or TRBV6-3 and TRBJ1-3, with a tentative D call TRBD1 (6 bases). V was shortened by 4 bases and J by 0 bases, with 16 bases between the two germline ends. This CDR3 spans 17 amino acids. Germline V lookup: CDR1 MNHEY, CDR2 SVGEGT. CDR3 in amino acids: CASSWDTLDYSGNTIYL. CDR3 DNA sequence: TGTGCCAGCAGTTGGGACACCCTAGACTACTCTGGAAACACCATATATCTT.

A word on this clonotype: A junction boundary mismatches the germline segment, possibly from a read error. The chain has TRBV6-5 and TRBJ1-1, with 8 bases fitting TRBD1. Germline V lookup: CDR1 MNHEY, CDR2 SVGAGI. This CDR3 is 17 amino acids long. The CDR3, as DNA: TGTGCCAGCAGTCCGGGTCTTAGGACAGGGCTGAACACTGCAGCTTTCTTT. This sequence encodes CASSPGLRTGLNTAAFF.

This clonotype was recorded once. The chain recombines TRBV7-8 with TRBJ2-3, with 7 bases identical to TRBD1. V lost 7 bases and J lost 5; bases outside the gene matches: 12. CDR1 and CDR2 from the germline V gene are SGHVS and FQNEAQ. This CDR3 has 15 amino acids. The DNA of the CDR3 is TGTGCCAGCACCGACCGGGACAGTTACATAGATACGCAGTATTTT. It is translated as CASTDRDSYIDTQYF.

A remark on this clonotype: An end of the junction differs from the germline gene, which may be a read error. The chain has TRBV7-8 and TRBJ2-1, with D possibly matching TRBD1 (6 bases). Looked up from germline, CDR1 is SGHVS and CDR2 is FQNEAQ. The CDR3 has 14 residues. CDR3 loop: CASTLAGAGDEQFF. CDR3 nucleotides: TGTGCCAGCACCTTAGCAGGGGCAGGCGATGAGCAGTTCTTC.

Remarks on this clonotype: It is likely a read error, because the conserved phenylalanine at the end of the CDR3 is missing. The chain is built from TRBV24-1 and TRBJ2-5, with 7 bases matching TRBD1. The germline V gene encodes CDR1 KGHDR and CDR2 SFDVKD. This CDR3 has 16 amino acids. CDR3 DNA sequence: TGTGCCACCAGTGATTTGCACAGGGGAAACGAAGAAACCCAGTACATC. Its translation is CATSDLHRGNEETQYI.

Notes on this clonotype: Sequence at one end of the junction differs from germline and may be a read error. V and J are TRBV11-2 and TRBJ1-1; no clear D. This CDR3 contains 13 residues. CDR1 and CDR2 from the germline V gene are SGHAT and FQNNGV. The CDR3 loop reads CASSSVGSTEPFF. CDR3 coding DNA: TGTGCCAGCAGCTCAGTAGGAAGCACTGAACCTTTCTTT.

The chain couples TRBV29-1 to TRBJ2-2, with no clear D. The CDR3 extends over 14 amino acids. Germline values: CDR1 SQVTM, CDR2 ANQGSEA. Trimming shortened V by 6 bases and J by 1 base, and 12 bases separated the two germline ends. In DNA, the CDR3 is TGCAGCGTGTTCCGGTGCAGGAACACCGGGGAGCTGTTTTTT. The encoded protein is CSVFRCRNTGELFF.